This TCR beta chain was retrieved from a study of PD-1 blockade in classical Hodgkin lymphoma. There was relapse after autologous stem cell transplantation in every patient, and there was variation in brentuximab vedotin exposure. Per germline, CDR1 SGHRS and CDR2 YFSETQ. The CDR3 length is 16 residues. V lost 3 bases and J 5 bases, leaving 20 bases between the germline ends. Data came from immunoSEQ multiplex PCR; TCRdb stores just in-frame clones and leaves some out. The sample lists around 66,000 clones; about two thirds were seen once. The origin of this receptor is a human donor with classical Hodgkin lymphoma. The chain combines TRBV5-1 with TRBJ1-2, with D unresolved. The material was peripheral blood mononuclear cells (PBMCs), obtained before the second cycle of nivolumab. This chain's CDR3 is CASSSTFYGDEYGYTF. The CDR3 coding sequence is TGCGCCAGCAGCTCGACTTTTTACGGGGATGAGTATGGCTACACCTTC. Complete variable domain (other parts from reference TRBV5-1 and TRBJ1-2): KAGVTQTPRYLIKTRGQQVTLSCSPISGHRSVSWYQQTPGQGLQFLFEYFSETQRNKGNFPGRFSGRQFSNSRSEMNVSTLELGDSALYLCASSSTFYGDEYGYTFGSGTRLTVV.